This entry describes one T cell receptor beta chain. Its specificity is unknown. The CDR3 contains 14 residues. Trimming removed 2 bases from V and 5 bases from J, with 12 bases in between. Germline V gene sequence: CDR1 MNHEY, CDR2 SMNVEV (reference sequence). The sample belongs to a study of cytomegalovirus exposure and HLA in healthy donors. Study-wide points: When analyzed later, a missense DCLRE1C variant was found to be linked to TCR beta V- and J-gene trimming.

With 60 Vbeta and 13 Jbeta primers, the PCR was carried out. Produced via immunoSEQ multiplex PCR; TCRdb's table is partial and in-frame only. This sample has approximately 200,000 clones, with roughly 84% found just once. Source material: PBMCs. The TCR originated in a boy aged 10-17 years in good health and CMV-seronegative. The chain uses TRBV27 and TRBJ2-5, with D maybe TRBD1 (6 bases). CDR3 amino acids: CASSLKARGETQYF. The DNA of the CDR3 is TGTGCCAGCAGTTTAAAGGCTAGGGGGGAGACCCAGTACTTC.